This T cell receptor beta chain was recorded in a study of T cell changes during pregnancy in multiple sclerosis (dated by TCRdb to the late 2010s). Regarding the research as a whole: Changes in the T cell repertoire over the course of pregnancy were examined in this study in women with multiple sclerosis.

Receptor amplification or capture employed the immunoSEQ multiplex PCR assay. TCRdb took this table from immuneACCESS and kept in-frame rearrangements with V and J called. Such tables lack part of the clones; where checked against another copy, unresolved V genes explain under half of the gap, and the rest is unexplained. This sample is represented by 35,000 to 50,000 clones; 88% of them were singletons. The ten largest clones represent around 1.2% of the sample. The CDR3 sequence holds 13 residues, the cysteine and phenylalanine included. The entry retains the CDR3 DNA only, 39 bases that are in frame from base 1. The germline V gene (reference sequence) yields SEHNR for CDR1 and FQNEAQ for CDR2. V gives up 0 bases and J gives up 12 bases, and the segment between their germline ends measures 14 bases. About this clone: Its binding antigen is unknown. Base qualities are not recorded, but no much larger clone differs from it by a single base.

The rearrangement joined TRBV7-9 to TRBJ2-5; no D segment can be confidently identified. The specimen comprised CD4+ T cells from peripheral blood mononuclear cells, sampled in the second trimester of pregnancy. The source of this sequence is a female donor with multiple sclerosis, enrolled in a pregnancy study. The nucleotides read TGTGCCAGCAGCTTAGCAGGCAGGCCAGCAGAGTACTTC. This gives the protein CASSLAGRPAEYF.